The entry below describes one TCR beta chain. What antigen it recognizes has not been identified. There are no base qualities to consult, and no much larger clone falls within one base. The data stem from a study of cytomegalovirus exposure and HLA in healthy donors (dated by TCRdb to the late 2010s). About the study as a whole: A later analysis indicated that the 100 to 150 validation repertoires were generated on the platform also employed for the approximately 700 repertoires of the first cohort. The study aimed to test whether cataloging public T cell receptors could reveal signatures of past pathogen exposure. Along with the roughly 610-subject first cohort, a separate validation cohort of over a hundred different subjects was used. High-throughput TCR immunosequencing, statistical association of individual TCRs with disease status, and machine learning were combined to predict cytomegalovirus infection status. Here is what the overall study found, with its caveats: A later analysis found that TCRs clustered in the first cohort also tended to co-occur in the 120 validation repertoires, with 94% of cluster scores above 0. The study gave a list of about 150 TCR beta chains associated with cytomegalovirus. A later analysis had no HLA typing for the validation cohort, so co-occurrence there was scored across all 130 or so repertoires. The classifier was reported to diagnose cytomegalovirus status with high specificity and sensitivity in both the original cohort and the validation cohort. Across donors, most TCR sequences were observed very rarely, whereas some public TCRs were present in many individuals. The authors suggested that the approach could potentially be extended to other disease states and immunological phenotypes. In vitro tests confirmed that three of the cytomegalovirus-associated TCR beta chains recognize cytomegalovirus antigens.

Receptor libraries were prepared by the immunoSEQ multiplex PCR assay. Regarding the original processing steps: A statistical classification framework was built to diagnose cytomegalovirus status from the catalog of TCR beta chain sequences. This is the immuneACCESS table as TCRdb keeps it, with only in-frame sequences that have V and J called. A part of the clones is gone; compared with another copy, unresolved V genes explain less than half, and the rest is unexplained. V and J calls and clone size are as listed in that table; D and trimming were resolved from the DNA. This sample lists about 70,000 clones; approximately 93% were detected once. The ten biggest clones cover 1.5% to 1.9% of the sample. There are 14 amino acids in the CDR3, from cysteine to phenylalanine inclusive. Just CDR3 DNA is preserved here, 42 bases in frame from base 1. The trim is 7 bases for V and 5 bases for J, with a gap of 18 bases between the germline ends. The germline V gene supplies CDR1 SNHLY and CDR2 FYNNEI.

Separate from the roughly 650-subject first cohort, the validation cohort of 120 subjects was the group to which the donors belonged. The sequencing sample was made of PBMCs. The rearrangement joined TRBV2 to TRBJ2-7; the D gene is perhaps TRBD2, from 6 matching bases. This clonotype was sampled from a man aged 18 to 30 in good health and CMV-seropositive. The CDR3 corresponds to CASKGGDLTDEQYF. The DNA reads as follows: TGTGCCAGCAAAGGAGGGGATTTAACGGACGAGCAGTACTTC.